This TCR beta chain was obtained from a study of cytomegalovirus exposure and HLA in healthy donors. As concerns this clone: The antigen is undetermined.

Findings and caveats of the study: Rare TCR sequences predominated, though certain public TCRs were found in many donors. Sequences of the TCR beta chain were said to predict the HLA-A and HLA-B alleles of most subjects accurately.

Germline assignment: CDR1 MNHEY and CDR2 SVGAGI. The V gene end was trimmed by 6 bases and the J gene end by 7 bases; junction bases not matched to a gene: 14. The CDR3 contains 15 residues. The study ran its PCR with 60 Vbeta and 13 Jbeta primers. This table comes from immunoSEQ multiplex PCR, and its TCRdb copy is limited to in-frame clones, with some not included. The table records some 150,000 clones, around 86% of them present only once. The chain recombines TRBV6-5 with TRBJ1-2; 7 bases align to TRBD1. The sequenced sample consisted of PBMCs. This TCR came from a woman aged 45-60 years in good health and CMV-seropositive. The DNA for the CDR3 is TGTGCCAGCAGGACGACCCCCCGGACAGGAGGTGGCTACACCTTC. It yields the protein CASRTTPRTGGGYTF.